This is a list of T cell receptor beta chains from one sample in a study of shared clonotypes between healthy human individuals. Profiling relied on immunoSEQ multiplex PCR, and the TCRdb table lists in-frame clones only, not all of them. The sample lists about 2.4 million clones, 80% to 95% seen once, with more than 0.35% in the top ten. The sample taken for sequencing was naive CD4+ T cells from PBMCs. All receptors derive from a man younger than 35 in good health. Some clones in this sample may be carry-over from other donors' samples. Each CDR3 is given without its conserved first and last residue. Each record gives: D gene, J gene, V gene, CDR3 protein. A D gene is named only where the DNA matches it firmly.

. TRBJ2-1 TRBV7-9 ASSLGGEQF
TRBD1 TRBJ2-1 TRBV6-1 ASSGLTGDSYNEQF
. TRBJ2-1 TRBV7-9 ASSFSGGWDEQF
. TRBJ2-5 TRBV5-6 ASSFRETQY
. TRBJ1-2 TRBV7-3 ASSLTGGTNYGYT
TRBD2 TRBJ2-2 TRBV7-8 ASSPGTSGRQGTGELF
TRBD2 TRBJ2-5 TRBV5-1 ASSKGLAGVIETQY
. TRBJ1-5 TRBV5-4 ASSLGGSNQPQH
. TRBJ2-4 TRBV29-1 SVEGQNIQY
. TRBJ2-5 TRBV5-1 ASSFQVGRSQETQY
TRBD2 TRBJ2-7 TRBV18 ASSPYSGVSSYEQY
TRBD2 TRBJ2-2 TRBV27 ASSFVGLAGGNTGELF
TRBD2 TRBJ2-7 TRBV18 ASSRDSGTTRAYEQY
TRBD1 TRBJ2-1 TRBV19 ASSIQAPGTGGEQF
. TRBJ2-7 TRBV20-1 SASHVREQY
. TRBJ1-2 TRBV28 ASTPGQNYGYT
. TRBJ2-7 TRBV5-7 ASSLEDRTRTSYEQY
. TRBJ1-1 TRBV5-1 ASSLSGVSEAF
TRBD1 TRBJ1-1 TRBV19 ASSIVGSGGDTEAF
. TRBJ1-1 TRBV5-1 ASSIQAQNTEAF
. TRBJ2-1 TRBV11-1 ASSLLGYNEQF
. TRBJ1-1 TRBV6-1 ASSERGSNTEAF
TRBD1 TRBJ1-2 TRBV7-9 ASTLRQGAFGYT
TRBD2 TRBJ2-7 TRBV27 ASSPLAGAPYEQY
TRBD1 TRBJ2-7 TRBV28 ASRPPTRTGAYEQY
. TRBJ2-5 TRBV28 ASRHRVQETQY
. TRBJ2-5 TRBV9 ASSVPTGVGETQY
TRBD2 TRBJ2-3 TRBV30 AWSKLAGITDTQY
. TRBJ1-5 TRBV15 ATQQGGQPQH
TRBD2 TRBJ2-5 TRBV7-9 ASSPLAGAVETQY
TRBD1 TRBJ2-1 TRBV11-2 ASSLDRVFGNEQF
. TRBJ2-7 TRBV6-5 ASRSTGWEQY
. TRBJ1-2 TRBV14 ASSQVGLYGYT
. TRBJ2-7 TRBV19 ASSMRDSYEQY
TRBD1 TRBJ1-2 TRBV19 ASSKGDSRLYGYT
TRBD2 TRBJ2-5 TRBV2 ASSEGGRETQY
TRBD1 TRBJ2-7 TRBV18 ASSPDRGPYEQY
TRBD2 TRBJ2-1 TRBV5-6 ASSPRTSGRPHEQF
TRBD1 TRBJ2-5 TRBV4-3 ASSQLAADRGPGTQY
. TRBJ1-5 TRBV19 ASSIRKNQPQH
TRBD1 TRBJ1-1 TRBV5-1 ASSLDRGAF
. TRBJ2-7 TRBV19 ASGGSPRGKQY
. TRBJ2-1 TRBV5-4 ASSWIRGAQNEQF
TRBD1 TRBJ1-1 TRBV5-1 ASSPAGGTGRTEAF
TRBD2 TRBJ2-1 TRBV7-6 ASSLAAGGNEQF
. TRBJ2-1 TRBV5-1 ASSEGGLPGTTYNEQF
. TRBJ1-1 TRBV6-6 ASSYTAGTEAF